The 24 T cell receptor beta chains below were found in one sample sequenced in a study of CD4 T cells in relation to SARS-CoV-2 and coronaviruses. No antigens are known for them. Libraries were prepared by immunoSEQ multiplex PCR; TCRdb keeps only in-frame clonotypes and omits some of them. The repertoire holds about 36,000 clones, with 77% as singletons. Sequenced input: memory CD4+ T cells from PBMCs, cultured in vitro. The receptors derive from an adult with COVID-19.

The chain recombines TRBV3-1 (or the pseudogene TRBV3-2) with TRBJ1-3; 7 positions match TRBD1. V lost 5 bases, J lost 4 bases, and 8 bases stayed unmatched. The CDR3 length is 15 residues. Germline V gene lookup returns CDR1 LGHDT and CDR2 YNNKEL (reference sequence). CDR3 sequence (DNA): TGTGCCAGCAGCGCAGCCGGGACAGCGGGAAACACCATATATTTT. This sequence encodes CASSAAGTAGNTIYF.

The chain's CDR3 is CASTPPLAKNIQYF. CDR3 DNA: TGTGCCAGTACCCCCCCACTAGCCAAAAACATTCAGTACTTC. The V call is TRBV19, the J call TRBJ2-4; no clear D. Trimming cost V 7 bases and J 0 bases, with 10 bases left between them. Germline V gene sequence: CDR1 LNHDA, CDR2 SQIVND (reference sequence). This CDR3 is built from 14 residues.

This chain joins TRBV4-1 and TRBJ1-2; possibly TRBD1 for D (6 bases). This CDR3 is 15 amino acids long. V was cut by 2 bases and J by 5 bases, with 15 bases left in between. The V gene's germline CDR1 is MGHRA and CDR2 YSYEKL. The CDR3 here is CASSQPQGGEYGYTF. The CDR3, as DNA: TGCGCCAGCAGCCAACCACAGGGAGGAGAATATGGCTACACCTTC.

CDR3 bases: TGTGCCAGCAGTGGAGACAGGGGAACCTACGAGCAGTACTTC. Amino acids: CASSGDRGTYEQYF. The J gene is TRBJ2-7, the V gene TRBV28, with TRBD1 matching 8 bases. From germline, CDR1 is MDHEN and CDR2 SYDVKM. Losses at the gene ends were 5 bases for V and 2 bases for J; bases not matched to a gene: 5. The length of the CDR3 is 14 residues.

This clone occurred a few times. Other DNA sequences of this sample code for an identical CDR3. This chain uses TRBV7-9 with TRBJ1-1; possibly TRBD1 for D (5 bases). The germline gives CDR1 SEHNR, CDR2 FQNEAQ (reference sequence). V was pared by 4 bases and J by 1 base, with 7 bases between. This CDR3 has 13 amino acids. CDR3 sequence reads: CASSSDRNTEAFF. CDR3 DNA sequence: TGTGCCAGCAGCTCCGACAGGAACACTGAAGCTTTCTTT.

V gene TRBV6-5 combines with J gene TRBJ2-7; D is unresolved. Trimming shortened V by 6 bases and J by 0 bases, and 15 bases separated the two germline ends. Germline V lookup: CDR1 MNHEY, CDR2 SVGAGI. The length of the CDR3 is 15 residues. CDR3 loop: CASRKDPTGSYEQYF. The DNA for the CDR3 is TGTGCCAGCAGGAAGGACCCGACGGGCTCCTACGAGCAGTACTTC.

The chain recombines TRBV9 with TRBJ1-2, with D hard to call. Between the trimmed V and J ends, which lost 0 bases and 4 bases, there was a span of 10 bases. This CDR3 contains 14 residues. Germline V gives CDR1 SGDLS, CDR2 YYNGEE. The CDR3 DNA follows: TGTGCCAGCAGCGTAGATACAGAGCTCTATGGCTACACCTTC. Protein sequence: CASSVDTELYGYTF. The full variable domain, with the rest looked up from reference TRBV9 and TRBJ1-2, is DSGVTQTPKHLITATGQRVTLRCSPRSGDLSVYWYQQSLDQGLQFLIQYYNGEERAKGNILERFSAQQFPDLHSELNLSSLELGDSALYFCASSVDTELYGYTFGSGTRLTVV.

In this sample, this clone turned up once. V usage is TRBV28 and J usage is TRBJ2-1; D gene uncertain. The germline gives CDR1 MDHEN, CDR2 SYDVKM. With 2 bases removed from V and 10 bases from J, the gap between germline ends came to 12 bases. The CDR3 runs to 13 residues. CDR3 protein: CASSLDPYREQFF. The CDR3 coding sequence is TGTGCCAGCAGTTTAGACCCCTATAGGGAGCAGTTCTTC. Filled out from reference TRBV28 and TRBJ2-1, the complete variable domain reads DVKVTQSSRYLVKRTGEKVFLECVQDMDHENMFWYRQDPGLGLRLIYFSYDVKMKEKGDIPEGYSVSREKKERFSLILESASTNQTSMYLCASSLDPYREQFFGPGTRLTVL.

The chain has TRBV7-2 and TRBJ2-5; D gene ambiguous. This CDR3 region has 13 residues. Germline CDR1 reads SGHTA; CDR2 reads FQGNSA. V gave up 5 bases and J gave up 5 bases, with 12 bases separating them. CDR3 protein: CASSRSAGETQYF. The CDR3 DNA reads TGTGCCAGCAGCAGGTCAGCTGGGGAGACCCAGTACTTC.

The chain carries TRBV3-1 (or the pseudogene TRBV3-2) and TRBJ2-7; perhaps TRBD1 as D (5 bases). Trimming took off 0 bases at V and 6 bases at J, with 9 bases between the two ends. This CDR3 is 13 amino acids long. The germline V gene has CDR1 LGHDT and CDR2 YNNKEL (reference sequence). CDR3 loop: CASSQDSGIEQYF. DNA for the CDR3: TGTGCCAGCAGCCAAGATTCAGGGATCGAGCAGTACTTC.

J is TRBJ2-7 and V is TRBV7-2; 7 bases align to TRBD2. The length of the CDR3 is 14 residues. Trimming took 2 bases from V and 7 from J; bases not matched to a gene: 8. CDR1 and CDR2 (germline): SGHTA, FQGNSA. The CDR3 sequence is CASSLSAGVREQYF. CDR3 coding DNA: TGTGCCAGCAGCTTATCTGCGGGAGTAAGAGAGCAGTACTTC.

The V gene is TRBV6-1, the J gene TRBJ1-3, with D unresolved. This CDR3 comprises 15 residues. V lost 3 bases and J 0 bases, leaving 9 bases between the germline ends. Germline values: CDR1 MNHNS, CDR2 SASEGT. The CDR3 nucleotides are TGTGCCAGCAGTGACGGTTACAGCTCTGGAAACACCATATATTTT. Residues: CASSDGYSSGNTIYF.

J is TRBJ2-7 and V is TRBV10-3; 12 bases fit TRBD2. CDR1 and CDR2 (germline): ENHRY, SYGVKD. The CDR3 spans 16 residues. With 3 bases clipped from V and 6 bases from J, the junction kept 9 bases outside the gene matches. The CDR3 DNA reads TGTGCCATCAGTGATTTAGGACTAGCGGGATCGGGCGAGCAGTACTTC. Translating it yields CAISDLGLAGSGEQYF.

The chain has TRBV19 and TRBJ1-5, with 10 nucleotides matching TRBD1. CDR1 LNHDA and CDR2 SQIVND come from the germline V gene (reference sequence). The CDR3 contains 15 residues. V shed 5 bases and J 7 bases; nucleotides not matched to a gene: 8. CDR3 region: CASSPRDRGGQPQHF. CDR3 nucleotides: TGTGCCAGTAGTCCACGGGACAGGGGTGGACAGCCCCAGCATTTT.

The CDR3 bases are TGTGCCTGCAACCTTAGGAGACAGGGGAACTACGAGCAGTACTTC. Encoded protein: CACNLRRQGNYEQYF. The chain combines TRBV30 with TRBJ2-7; 8 positions agree with TRBD1. The CDR3 spans 15 residues. Germline trimming cut 6 bases from V and 3 bases from J; bases unmatched to any gene: 13. The germline V gene encodes CDR1 GTSNPN and CDR2 SVGIG (reference sequence). Looking up the rest from reference TRBV30 and TRBJ2-7 gives the full variable domain: SQTIHQWPATLVQPVGSPLSLECTVEGTSNPNLYWYRQAAGRGLQLLFYSVGIGQISSEVPQNLSASRPQDRQFILSSKKLLLSDSGFYLCACNLRRQGNYEQYFGPGTRLTVT.

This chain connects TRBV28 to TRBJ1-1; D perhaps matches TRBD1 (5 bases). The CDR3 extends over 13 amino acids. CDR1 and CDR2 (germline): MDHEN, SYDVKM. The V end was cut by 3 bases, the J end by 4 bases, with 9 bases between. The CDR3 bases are TGTGCCAGCAGTTTCAGGGAGCCCACTGAAGCTTTCTTT. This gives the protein CASSFREPTEAFF.

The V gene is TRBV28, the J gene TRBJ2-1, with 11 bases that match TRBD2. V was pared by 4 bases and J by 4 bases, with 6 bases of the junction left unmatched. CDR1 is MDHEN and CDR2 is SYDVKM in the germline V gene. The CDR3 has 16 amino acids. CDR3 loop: CASSYSSSGGYNEQFF. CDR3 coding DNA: TGTGCCAGCAGTTATTCATCTAGCGGGGGGTACAATGAGCAGTTCTTC.

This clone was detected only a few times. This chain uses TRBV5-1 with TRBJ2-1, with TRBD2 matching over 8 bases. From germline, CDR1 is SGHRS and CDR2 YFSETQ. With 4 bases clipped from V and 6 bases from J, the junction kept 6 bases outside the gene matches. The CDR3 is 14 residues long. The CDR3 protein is CASSPGLAGNEQFF. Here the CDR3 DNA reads TGCGCCAGCAGCCCCGGACTAGCCGGCAATGAGCAGTTCTTC.

CDR3 loop: CASSYTANYGYTF. DNA of the CDR3: TGTGCCAGCAGTTACACAGCTAACTATGGCTACACCTTC. This chain uses TRBV6-6 with TRBJ1-2, with unresolved D. CDR1 MNHNY and CDR2 SVGAGI come from the germline V gene (reference sequence). Trimming cost V 2 bases and J 0 bases, with 4 bases left between them. The CDR3 has 13 amino acids.

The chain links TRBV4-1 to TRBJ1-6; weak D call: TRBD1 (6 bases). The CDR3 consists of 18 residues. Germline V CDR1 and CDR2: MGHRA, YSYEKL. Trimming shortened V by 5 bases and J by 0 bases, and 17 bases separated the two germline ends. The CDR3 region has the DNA TGCGCCAGCAGCTTAGGACAGTTAACGAGCTCCTATAATTCACCCCTCCACTTT. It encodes CASSLGQLTSSYNSPLHF.

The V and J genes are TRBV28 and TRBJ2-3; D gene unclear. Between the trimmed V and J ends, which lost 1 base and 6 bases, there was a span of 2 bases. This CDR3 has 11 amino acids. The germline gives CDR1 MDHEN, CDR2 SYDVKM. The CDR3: CASSLLDTQYF. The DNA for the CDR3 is TGTGCCAGCAGTTTATTGGATACGCAGTATTTT.

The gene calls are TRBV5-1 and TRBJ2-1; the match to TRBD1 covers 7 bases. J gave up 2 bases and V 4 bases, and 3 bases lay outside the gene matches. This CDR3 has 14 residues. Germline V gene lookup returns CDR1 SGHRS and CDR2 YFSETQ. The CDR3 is CASSAGTAYNEQFF. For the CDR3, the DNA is TGCGCCAGCAGCGCCGGGACAGCCTACAATGAGCAGTTCTTC.

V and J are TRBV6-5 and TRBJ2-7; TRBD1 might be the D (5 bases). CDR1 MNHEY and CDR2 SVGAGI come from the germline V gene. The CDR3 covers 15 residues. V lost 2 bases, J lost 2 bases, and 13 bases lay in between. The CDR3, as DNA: TGTGCCAGCAGTTACCAAAGGGGCAGTCCCTACGAGCAGTACTTC. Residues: CASSYQRGSPYEQYF.

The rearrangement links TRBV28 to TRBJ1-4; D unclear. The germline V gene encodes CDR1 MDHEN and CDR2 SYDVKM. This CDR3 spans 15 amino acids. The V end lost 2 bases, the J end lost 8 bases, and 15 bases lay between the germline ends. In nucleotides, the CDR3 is TGTGCCAGCAGTTTACTACCGAGCAGGCGGGAAAAACTGTTTTTT. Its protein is CASSLLPSRREKLFF.